This TCR beta chain was sequenced for a study of blood T cell repertoires in COVID-19. For the study at large: The origin of the acute and convalescent COVID-19 samples was the United States, Italy and Spain. Nucleic acid was either cDNA or gDNA, and it came from T cells, B-cell-depleted T cells, or PBMCs.

This CDR3 is built from 15 residues. V dropped 0 bases and J dropped 5 bases, with 13 bases sitting between them. Germline lookup yields CDR1 LGHDT and CDR2 YNNKEL (reference sequence). As processed by the authors: Reference gene primer amplification yielded estimated nucleated cell counts. Repertoires were generated with immunoSEQ multiplex PCR, while TCRdb's copy carries only in-frame clones and drops some. V, J and clone size are those of that table, while D and trimming were read from the DNA. The sample includes 30,000 to 35,000 clones, 83% seen only once; the top ten take approximately 3.6%. The sample was peripheral blood. The receptor's source is a man aged 45-60 years with acute or convalescent COVID-19. The chain has TRBV3-1 (or the pseudogene TRBV3-2) and TRBJ2-5, with a tentative D call TRBD1 (5 bases). The CDR3 DNA reads as TGTGCCAGCAGCCAAGAACTGCAGGGCTTCGAGACCCAGTACTTC. Translation gives CASSQELQGFETQYF.